The 4 T cell receptor beta chains presented below share a single source sample, sequenced in a study of blood T cell repertoires in COVID-19. Method: immunoSEQ multiplex PCR; TCRdb's copy keeps in-frame clones and lacks some. Here the sample spans about 310,000 clones, approximately 88% being singletons. Input material: PBMCs or T cells enriched from blood (not recorded which). The receptors derive from a man aged 55 to 70 who had recovered from COVID-19.

V and J are TRBV5-4 and TRBJ1-2; a weak D match, TRBD1 (5 bases). V lost 4 bases and J 3 bases, leaving 16 bases between the germline ends. The CDR3 consists of 15 residues. Germline CDR1 is SGHNT and CDR2 is YYREEE (reference sequence). CDR3 residues: CASSLDGRADYGYTF. Here the CDR3 DNA reads TGTGCCAGCAGCCTGGATGGCAGGGCCGACTATGGCTACACCTTC.

The rearrangement joins TRBV9 to TRBJ2-1; 8 nucleotides agree with TRBD2. V shed 1 base, J shed 15 bases, and the junction held 12 bases outside the gene matches. Looked up from germline, CDR1 is SGDLS and CDR2 is YYNGEE. The CDR3 contains 14 residues. The CDR3 nucleotides read TGTGCCAGCAGCGTAACGGCGGGAGGATCCCCCGCGTTCTTC. Translated: CASSVTAGGSPAFF.

The chain employs TRBV15 and TRBJ2-1; 14 bases are a match to TRBD2. The J segment lost 8 bases and the V segment lost 2 bases, leaving 8 bases of the junction unmatched. The CDR3 contains 17 residues. CDR1 is LNHNV, CDR2 YYDKDF, per germline (reference sequence). CDR3 residues: CATSRPGLAGGADEQFF. The CDR3 bases are TGTGCCACCAGCAGACCCGGACTAGCGGGAGGAGCGGATGAGCAGTTCTTC.

The chain carries TRBV4-1 and TRBJ2-6; the D gene is possibly TRBD2 (5 bases). V lost 2 bases to trimming and J lost 4 bases, with 21 bases between them. Germline V gives CDR1 MGHRA, CDR2 YSYEKL. This CDR3 has 19 residues. The CDR3: CASSQQAAGPGRGANVLTF. DNA of the CDR3: TGCGCCAGCAGCCAACAAGCGGCCGGTCCCGGACGGGGGGCCAACGTCCTGACTTTC.